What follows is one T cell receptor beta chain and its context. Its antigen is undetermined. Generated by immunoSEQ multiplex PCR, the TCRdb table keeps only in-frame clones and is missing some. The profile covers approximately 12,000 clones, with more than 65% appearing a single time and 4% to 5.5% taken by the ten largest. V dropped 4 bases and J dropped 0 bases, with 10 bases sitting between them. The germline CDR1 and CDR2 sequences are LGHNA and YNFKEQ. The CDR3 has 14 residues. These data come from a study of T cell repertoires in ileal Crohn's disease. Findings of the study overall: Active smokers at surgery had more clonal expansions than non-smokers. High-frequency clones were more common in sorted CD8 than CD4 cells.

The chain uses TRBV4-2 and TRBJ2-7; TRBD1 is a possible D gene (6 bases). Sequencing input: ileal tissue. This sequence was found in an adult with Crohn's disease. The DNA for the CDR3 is TGTGCCAGCAGCCTAGACAGGAACTCCTACGAGCAGTACTTC. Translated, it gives CASSLDRNSYEQYF.